The next 20 T cell receptor beta chains were all read from a single sample in a study of blood T cell repertoires in COVID-19. The method was immunoSEQ multiplex PCR; TCRdb's version includes in-frame clones alone and lacks a portion of them. The sample contains under 300,000 clones, approximately 88% of which appear only once. The sequencing input was peripheral blood. These receptors were collected from a man in his forties or fifties with acute or convalescent COVID-19.

The chain couples TRBV7-9 to TRBJ2-5, with D possibly matching TRBD1 (6 bases). Deletions cut 2 bases from V and 0 bases from J, with 16 bases between. Germline loops: CDR1 SEHNR, CDR2 FQNEAQ (reference sequence). CDR3 size: 17 residues. The CDR3 protein is CASSLSSTGPNQETQYF. The CDR3 DNA reads TGTGCCAGCAGCTTATCCTCGACAGGTCCGAACCAAGAGACCCAGTACTTC.

The rearrangement links TRBV27 to TRBJ2-1, with D tentatively TRBD1 (6 bases). The CDR3 runs 11 residues. V was cut by 3 bases and J by 16 bases, with 13 bases left in between. Germline CDR1 and CDR2: MNHEY and SMNVEV (reference sequence). CDR3 in DNA: TGTGCCAGCAGTTTCGGGACACGGTACTTCTTC. It codes for CASSFGTRYFF.

The chain combines TRBV6-5 with TRBJ2-7; 10 bases line up with TRBD1. Per germline, CDR1 MNHEY and CDR2 SVGAGI. The CDR3 spans 14 residues. Trimming at V came to 6 bases and at J to 0 bases, leaving 2 bases not matched to a gene. The DNA of the CDR3 is TGTGCCAGCAGGACAGGGGGCTACTCCTACGAGCAGTACTTC. This codes for CASRTGGYSYEQYF.

The V and J genes are TRBV6-4 and TRBJ1-2; 7 bases agree with TRBD1. From germline, CDR1 is MRHNA and CDR2 SNTAGT. The CDR3 extends over 12 amino acids. V dropped 8 bases and J dropped 5; count of bases not matched to a gene: 5. CDR3 in DNA: TGTGCCAGCGAGGGGGCCGGTTATGGCTACACCTTC. This gives the protein CASEGAGYGYTF.

The chain recombines TRBV7-3 with TRBJ1-6; no reliable D call. The length of the CDR3 is 13 residues. CDR1 is SGHTA, CDR2 FQGTGA, per germline. V was cut by 2 bases and J by 9 bases, with 8 bases left in between. CDR3 region: CASSLGLSSPLHF. The DNA of the CDR3 is TGTGCCAGCAGCTTAGGGCTCAGTTCACCCCTCCACTTT.

The chain uses TRBV6-6 and TRBJ2-7; D is perhaps TRBD2 (6 bases). Trimming cost V 4 bases and J 1 base, with 8 bases left between them. This CDR3 has 13 amino acids. CDR1 and CDR2 from the germline V gene are MNHNY and SVGAGI (reference sequence). The DNA for the CDR3 is TGTGCCAGCAGTTTAAGCGGGTCCTACGAGCAGTACTTC. It is translated as CASSLSGSYEQYF.

As for this clone: The junction shows a germline mismatch at one end, possibly a read error. The chain couples TRBV10-3 to TRBJ1-1; maybe TRBD1 (5 bases). The CDR3 covers 13 residues. Germline V CDR1 and CDR2: ENHRY, SYGVKD. CDR3 sequence reads: CAISGGRGAEAFF. CDR3 nucleotide sequence: TGTGCCATCAGTGGAGGGCGCGGGGCTGAGGCTTTCTTT.

The chain links TRBV5-5 to TRBJ1-2; TRBD1 matches at 7 bases. The germline V gene has CDR1 SGHKS and CDR2 YYEKEE (reference sequence). The CDR3 extends over 13 amino acids. Losses at the gene ends were 1 base for V and 8 bases for J; bases not matched to a gene: 5. CDR3 bases: TGTGCCAGCAGCTTGTTCAGGGGGGAAGGCTACACCTTC. This translates into CASSLFRGEGYTF.

This chain uses TRBV19 with TRBJ1-2; D is ambiguous. The CDR3 loop spans 14 amino acids. Deletions cut 0 bases from V and 4 bases from J, with 9 bases between. In germline, CDR1 is LNHDA, CDR2 SQIVND (reference sequence). The CDR3 bases are TGTGCCAGTAGTATAGATGCCACAGTCTATGGCTACACCTTC. Translation: CASSIDATVYGYTF.

The rearrangement uses TRBV3-1 (or the pseudogene TRBV3-2) and TRBJ2-5; D is unresolved. Trimming left V 0 bases short and J 2 bases short, with 7 bases between. Germline lookup yields CDR1 LGHDT and CDR2 YNNKEL (reference sequence). The length of the CDR3 is 14 residues. The CDR3 region is CASSQEFSQETQYF. CDR3 DNA sequence: TGTGCCAGCAGCCAAGAATTCAGTCAAGAGACCCAGTACTTC.

This chain connects TRBV18 to TRBJ1-3; 7 nucleotides line up with TRBD1. This CDR3 contains 16 residues. The germline CDR1 and CDR2 sequences are KGHSH and LQKENI. V lost 5 bases and J lost 0; bases outside the gene matches: 7. CDR3 bases: TGTGCCAGCTCAGCGATCGACAGGGTCTCTGGAAACACCATATATTTT. Protein: CASSAIDRVSGNTIYF.

Note on this clone: Other nucleotide sequences from this sample produce the same CDR3. The V call is TRBV3-1 (or the pseudogene TRBV3-2), the J call TRBJ1-1; 7 bases map to TRBD1. Trimming cost V 3 bases and J 2 bases; bases outside gene matches: 3. Germline CDR1 reads LGHDT; CDR2 reads YNNKEL (reference sequence). The CDR3 consists of 14 residues. The CDR3 sequence: CASSHRTGNTEAFF. In DNA, the CDR3 is TGTGCCAGCAGCCACCGGACAGGTAACACTGAAGCTTTCTTT.

This clone was recorded once. Here the CDR3 DNA reads TGTGCCTGGAGTTCCGGACTAGCGGGGGGGTCGGAGACCCAGTACTTC. It codes for CAWSSGLAGGSETQYF. The V call is TRBV30, the J call TRBJ2-5; 15 positions match TRBD2. Germline assignment: CDR1 GTSNPN and CDR2 SVGIG (reference sequence). This CDR3 has 16 residues. V shed 2 bases, J shed 5 bases, and the junction held 6 bases outside the gene matches.

The chain employs TRBV6-5 and TRBJ2-7; D perhaps matches TRBD2 (6 bases). Germline V gives CDR1 MNHEY, CDR2 SVGAGI. V was pared by 9 bases and J by 2 bases, with 8 bases between. This CDR3 is built from 11 residues. The CDR3 loop reads CASRTTYEQYF. As DNA, the CDR3 is TGTGCCAGTCGGACTACCTACGAGCAGTACTTC.

The chain is built from TRBV7-9 and TRBJ1-2; D ambiguous. Trimming stripped 5 bases from V and 5 bases from J, with 15 bases between. The V gene's germline CDR1 is SEHNR and CDR2 FQNEAQ (reference sequence). The CDR3 contains 14 residues. DNA of the CDR3: TGTGCCAGCAGCAAAACGAGAGACACGTATGGCTACACCTTC. This encodes CASSKTRDTYGYTF.

The chain joins TRBV9 to TRBJ1-6, with TRBD1 matching 7 bases. Germline values: CDR1 SGDLS, CDR2 YYNGEE. Trimming took 3 bases from V and 8 from J; bases not matched to a gene: 2. The CDR3 is made up of 13 amino acids. This CDR3 is CASSGDSYSPLHF. DNA of the CDR3: TGTGCCAGCAGCGGGGACAGCTATTCACCCCTCCACTTT.

The rearrangement uses TRBV4-1 and TRBJ2-3; a possible D gene is TRBD1 (6 bases). The length of the CDR3 is 15 residues. V lost 5 bases to trimming and J lost 5 bases, with 17 bases between them. CDR1 and CDR2 from the germline V gene are MGHRA and YSYEKL. CDR3 loop: CASSFDRTIRDTQYF. The DNA for the CDR3 is TGCGCCAGCAGCTTCGACAGGACAATTCGAGATACGCAGTATTTT.

J is TRBJ2-1 and V is TRBV3-1 (or the pseudogene TRBV3-2); 8 bases match TRBD1. This CDR3 has 11 residues. V trimming: 5 bases; J trimming: 12 bases; junction bases outside the gene matches: 3. The germline V gene encodes CDR1 LGHDT and CDR2 YNNKEL (reference sequence). The CDR3 reads CASSEQGGQFF. The CDR3 region has the DNA TGTGCCAGCAGCGAACAGGGGGGGCAGTTCTTC.

The J gene is TRBJ2-2, the V gene TRBV29-1, with 8 bases identical to TRBD2. Germline V gives CDR1 SQVTM, CDR2 ANQGSEA. V shed 4 bases and J 0 bases; nucleotides not matched to a gene: 1. The CDR3 spans 14 residues. The CDR3 is CSVALAANTGELFF. The CDR3, as DNA: TGCAGCGTTGCACTAGCGGCGAACACCGGGGAGCTGTTTTTT.

This clone has just one count. The genes are TRBV29-1 and TRBJ1-3, with TRBD1 matching over 10 bases. The CDR3 spans 16 residues. The germline V gene has CDR1 SQVTM and CDR2 ANQGSEA. V lost 7 bases, J lost 4 bases, and 13 bases stayed unmatched. The chain's CDR3 is CSAQDRGTPLGNTIYF. The CDR3 nucleotides are TGCAGCGCCCAGGACAGGGGGACGCCGTTAGGAAACACCATATATTTT.